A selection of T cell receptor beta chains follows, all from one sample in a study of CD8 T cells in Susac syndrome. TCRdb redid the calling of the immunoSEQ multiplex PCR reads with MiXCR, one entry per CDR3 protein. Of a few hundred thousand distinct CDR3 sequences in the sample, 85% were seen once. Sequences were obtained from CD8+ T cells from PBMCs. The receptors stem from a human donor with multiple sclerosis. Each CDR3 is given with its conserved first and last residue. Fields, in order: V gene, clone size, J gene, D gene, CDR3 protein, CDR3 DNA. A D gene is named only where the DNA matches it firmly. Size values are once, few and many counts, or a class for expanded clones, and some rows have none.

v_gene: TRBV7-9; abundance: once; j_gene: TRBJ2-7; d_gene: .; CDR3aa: CASSVSLSYEQYF; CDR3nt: TGTGCCAGCAGCGTGTCCTTATCCTACGAGCAGTACTTC
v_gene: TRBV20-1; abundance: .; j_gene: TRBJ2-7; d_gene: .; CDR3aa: CSAPLHFTGGGGYEQYF; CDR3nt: TGCAGTGCTCCGCTCCACTTTACAGGTGGGGGAGGATACGAGCAGTACTTC
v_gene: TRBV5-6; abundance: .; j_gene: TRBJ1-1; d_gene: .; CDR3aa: CASSSGTVEAFF; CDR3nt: TGTGCCAGCAGCTCCGGGACGGTTGAAGCTTTCTTT
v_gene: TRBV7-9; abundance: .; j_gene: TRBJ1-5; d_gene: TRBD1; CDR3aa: CASSLGQQNEPQHF; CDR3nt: TGTGCCAGCAGTTTGGGACAGCAGAATGAGCCCCAGCATTTT
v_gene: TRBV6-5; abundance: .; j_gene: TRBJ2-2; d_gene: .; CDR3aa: CASSLSNTGELFF; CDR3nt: TGTGCCAGCAGCTTATCGAACACCGGGGAGCTGTTTTTT
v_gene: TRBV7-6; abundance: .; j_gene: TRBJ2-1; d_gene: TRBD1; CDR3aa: CASSLTGGSYNEQFF; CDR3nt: TGTGCCAGCAGCCTTACAGGGGGCTCCTACAATGAGCAGTTCTTC
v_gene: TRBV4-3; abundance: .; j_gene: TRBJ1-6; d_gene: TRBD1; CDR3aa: CASSHGTVSPLHF; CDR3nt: TGCGCCAGCAGCCACGGGACAGTCTCACCCCTCCACTTT
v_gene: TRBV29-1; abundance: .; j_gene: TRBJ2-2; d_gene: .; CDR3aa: CSVGGSEPYTGELFF; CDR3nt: TGCAGCGTTGGGGGTTCAGAGCCTTACACCGGGGAGCTGTTTTTT
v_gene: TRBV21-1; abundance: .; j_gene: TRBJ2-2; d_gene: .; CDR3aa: CASSKVGAGRLNTGELFF; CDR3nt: TGTGCCAGCAGCAAAGTAGGCGCCGGGCGGCTGAACACCGGGGAGCTGTTTTTT
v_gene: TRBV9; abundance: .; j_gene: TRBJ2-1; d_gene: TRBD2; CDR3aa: CASSAGTNTYNEQFF; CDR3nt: TGTGCCAGCAGTGCCGGGACTAACACCTACAATGAGCAGTTCTTC
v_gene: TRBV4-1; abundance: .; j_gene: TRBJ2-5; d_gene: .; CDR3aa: CASSQDGVGLQTQYF; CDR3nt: TGCGCCAGCAGCCAAGATGGGGTAGGGTTGCAGACCCAGTACTTC
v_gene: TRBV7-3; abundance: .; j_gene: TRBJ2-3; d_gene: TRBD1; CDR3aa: CASSFDPTGQASTDTQYF; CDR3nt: TGTGCCAGCAGCTTTGACCCTACTGGACAGGCGAGCACAGATACGCAGTATTTT
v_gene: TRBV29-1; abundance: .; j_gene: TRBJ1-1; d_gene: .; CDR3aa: CSVEDRPESEAFF; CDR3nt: TGCAGCGTTGAAGATCGCCCTGAGTCTGAAGCTTTCTTT
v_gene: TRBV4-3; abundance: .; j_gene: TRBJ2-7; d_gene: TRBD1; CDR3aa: CASSPSQDRVSHEQYF; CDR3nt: TGCGCCAGCAGCCCGAGCCAGGACAGGGTTTCCCACGAGCAGTACTTC
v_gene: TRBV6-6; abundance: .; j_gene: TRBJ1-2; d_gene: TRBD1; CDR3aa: CASSYGTELNGYTF; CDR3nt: TGTGCCAGCAGTTATGGGACAGAGTTGAATGGCTACACCTTC
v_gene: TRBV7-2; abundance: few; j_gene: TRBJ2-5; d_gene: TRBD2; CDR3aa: CASSLGGTTSDLAQYF; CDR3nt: TGTGCCAGCAGCTTAGGCGGTACGACTAGCGACTTGGCCCAGTACTTC
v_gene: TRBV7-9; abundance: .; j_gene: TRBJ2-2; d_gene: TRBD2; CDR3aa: CASSLAGLVSGELFF; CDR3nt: TGTGCCAGCAGCTTAGCGGGACTAGTTTCCGGGGAGCTGTTTTTT
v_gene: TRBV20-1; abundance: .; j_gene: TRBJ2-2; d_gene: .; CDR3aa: CSARDFAPGAGNPTGELFF; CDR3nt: TGCAGTGCTAGAGATTTCGCTCCTGGGGCAGGGAATCCCACCGGGGAGCTGTTTTTT
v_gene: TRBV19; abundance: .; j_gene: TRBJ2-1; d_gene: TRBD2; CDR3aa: CASTGGTSGPREQFF; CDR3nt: TGTGCCAGTACGGGCGGGACTAGCGGGCCCCGGGAGCAGTTCTTC
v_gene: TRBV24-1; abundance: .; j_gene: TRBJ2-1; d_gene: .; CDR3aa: CATSDLRLGRSNEQFF; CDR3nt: TGTGCCACCAGTGATTTGCGCTTGGGGCGGAGTAATGAGCAGTTCTTC
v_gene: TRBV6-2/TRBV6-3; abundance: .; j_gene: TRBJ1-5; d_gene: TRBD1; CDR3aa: CASSAGGNNQPQHF; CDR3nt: TGTGCCAGCAGCGCAGGGGGGAACAATCAGCCCCAGCATTTT
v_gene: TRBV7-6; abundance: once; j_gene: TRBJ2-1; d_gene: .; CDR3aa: CASSLKPEGEEQFF; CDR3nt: TGTGCCAGCAGTTTAAAACCCGAGGGAGAGGAGCAGTTCTTC
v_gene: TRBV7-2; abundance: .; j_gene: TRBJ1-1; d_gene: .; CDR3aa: CASYKVANTEAFF; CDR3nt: TGTGCCAGCTATAAAGTGGCGAACACTGAAGCTTTCTTT
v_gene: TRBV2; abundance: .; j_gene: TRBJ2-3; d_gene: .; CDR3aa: CATPDRERLAEGTDTQYF; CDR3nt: TGTGCCACCCCGGACAGGGAGAGACTAGCGGAAGGCACAGATACGCAGTATTTT
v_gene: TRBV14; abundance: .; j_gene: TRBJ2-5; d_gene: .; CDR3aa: CASSQDLGSKETQYF; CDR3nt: TGTGCCAGCAGCCAAGATCTCGGCAGCAAAGAGACCCAGTACTTC
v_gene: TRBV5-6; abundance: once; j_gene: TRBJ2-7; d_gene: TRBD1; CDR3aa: CASSLVPGQSYAEQYF; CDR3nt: TGTGCCAGCAGCTTGGTCCCGGGACAGTCCTACGCTGAGCAGTACTTC
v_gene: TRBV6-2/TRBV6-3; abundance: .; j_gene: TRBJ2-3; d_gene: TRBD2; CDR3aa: CASSSTTSETNTDTQYF; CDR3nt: TGTGCCAGCAGTTCGACGACTAGCGAGACCAACACAGATACGCAGTATTTT
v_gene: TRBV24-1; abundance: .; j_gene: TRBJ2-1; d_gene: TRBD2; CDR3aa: CATSDSQYSGSSYNEQFF; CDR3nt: TGTGCCACCAGTGATTCTCAATATAGCGGGAGCTCCTACAATGAGCAGTTCTTC
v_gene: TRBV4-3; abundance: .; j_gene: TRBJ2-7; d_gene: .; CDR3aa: CASSLFSGEQYF; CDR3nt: TGCGCCAGCAGCCTCTTCAGTGGCGAGCAGTACTTC
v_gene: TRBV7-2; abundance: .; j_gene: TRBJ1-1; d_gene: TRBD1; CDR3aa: CASSLGSSGRGHRNTEAFF; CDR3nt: TGTGCCAGCAGCTTAGGTAGTTCTGGTAGGGGGCATCGCAACACTGAAGCTTTCTTT
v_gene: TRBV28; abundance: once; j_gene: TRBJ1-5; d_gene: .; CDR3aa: CASSEGMGNQPQHF; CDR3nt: TGTGCCAGCAGCGAGGGAATGGGTAATCAGCCCCAGCATTTT
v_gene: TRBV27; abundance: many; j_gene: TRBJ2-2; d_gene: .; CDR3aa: CASSLNTGELFF; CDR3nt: TGTGCCAGCAGCTTGAACACCGGGGAGCTGTTTTTT
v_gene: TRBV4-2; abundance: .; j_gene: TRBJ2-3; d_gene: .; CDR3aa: CASSQGVQASTDTQYF; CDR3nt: TGTGCCAGCAGCCAAGGGGTACAGGCGAGCACAGATACGCAGTATTTT
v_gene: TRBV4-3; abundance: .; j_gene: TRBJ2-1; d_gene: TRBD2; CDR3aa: CASSQDQASGAYNEQFF; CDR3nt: TGCGCCAGCAGCCAAGATCAGGCTAGCGGGGCTTACAATGAGCAGTTCTTC
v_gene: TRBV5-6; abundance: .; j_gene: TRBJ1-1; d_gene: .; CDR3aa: CASSLWRGMNTEAFF; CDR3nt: TGTGCCAGCAGCTTGTGGCGGGGGATGAACACTGAAGCTTTCTTT
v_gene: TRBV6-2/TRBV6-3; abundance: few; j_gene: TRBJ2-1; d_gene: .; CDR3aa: CASSYQTSSYNEQFF; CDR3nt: TGTGCCAGCAGTTATCAGACTAGTTCTTACAATGAGCAGTTCTTC
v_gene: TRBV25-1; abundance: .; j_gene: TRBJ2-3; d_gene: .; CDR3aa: CASSEYAGSTDTQYF; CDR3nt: TGTGCCAGCAGTGAATACGCGGGCAGCACAGATACGCAGTATTTT
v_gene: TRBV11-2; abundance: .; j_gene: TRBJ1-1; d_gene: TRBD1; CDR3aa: CASSLGPRGMNTEAFF; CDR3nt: TGTGCCAGCAGCTTAGGCCCCAGGGGGATGAACACTGAAGCTTTCTTT
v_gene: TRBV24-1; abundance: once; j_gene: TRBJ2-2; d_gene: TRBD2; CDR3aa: CATSDTTSGWNTGELFF; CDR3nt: TGTGCCACCAGTGACACCACTAGCGGATGGAACACCGGGGAGCTGTTTTTT
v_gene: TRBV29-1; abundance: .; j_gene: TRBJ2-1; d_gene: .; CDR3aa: CSVEDRASSSYNEQFF; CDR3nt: TGCAGCGTTGAAGATCGTGCCTCCAGCTCCTACAATGAGCAGTTCTTC
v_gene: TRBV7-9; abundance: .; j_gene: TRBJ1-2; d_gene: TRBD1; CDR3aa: CASSLAAGGFGYTF; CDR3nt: TGTGCCAGCAGCTTAGCCGCAGGGGGGTTCGGCTACACCTTC
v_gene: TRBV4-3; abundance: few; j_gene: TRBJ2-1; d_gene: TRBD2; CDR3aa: CASSQGLSGIGGGEQFF; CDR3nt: TGCGCCAGCAGCCAAGGTTTAAGCGGGATCGGGGGAGGTGAGCAGTTCTTC
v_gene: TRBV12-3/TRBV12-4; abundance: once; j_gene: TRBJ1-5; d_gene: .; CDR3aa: CASNPRGRSNQPQHF; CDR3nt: TGTGCCAGCAACCCCCGTGGGCGTAGCAATCAGCCCCAGCATTTT
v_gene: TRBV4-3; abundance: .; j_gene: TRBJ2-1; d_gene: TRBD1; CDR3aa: CASSQGAPGGVYNEQFF; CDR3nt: TGCGCCAGCAGCCAAGGGGCTCCAGGGGGTGTTTACAATGAGCAGTTCTTC
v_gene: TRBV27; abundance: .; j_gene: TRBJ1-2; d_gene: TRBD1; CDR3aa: CASSSPGQSYGYTF; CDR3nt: TGTGCCAGCAGTTCACCGGGACAGAGCTATGGCTACACCTTC
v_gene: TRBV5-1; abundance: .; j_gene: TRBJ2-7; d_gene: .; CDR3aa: CASSLAVQGPTVSSYEQYF; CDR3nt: TGCGCCAGCAGCCTGGCCGTCCAGGGGCCAACAGTCAGCTCCTACGAGCAGTACTTC
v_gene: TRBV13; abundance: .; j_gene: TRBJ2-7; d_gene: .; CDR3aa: CASSSGLDEQYF; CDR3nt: TGTGCCAGCAGCTCCGGTTTGGACGAGCAGTACTTC
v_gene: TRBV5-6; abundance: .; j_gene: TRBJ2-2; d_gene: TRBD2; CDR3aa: CASSIGLGGRTGELFF; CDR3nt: TGTGCCAGCAGCATTGGACTAGGTGGGCGCACCGGGGAGCTGTTTTTT
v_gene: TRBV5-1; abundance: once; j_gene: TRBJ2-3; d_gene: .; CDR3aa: CASSRNVGPGTDTQYF; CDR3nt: TGCGCCAGCAGCCGAAACGTCGGACCTGGGACAGATACGCAGTATTTT
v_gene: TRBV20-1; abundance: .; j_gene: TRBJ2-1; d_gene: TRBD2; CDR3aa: CSARDRRTSGSSYNEQFF; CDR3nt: TGCAGTGCTAGAGATAGGAGGACTAGCGGATCCTCCTACAATGAGCAGTTCTTC
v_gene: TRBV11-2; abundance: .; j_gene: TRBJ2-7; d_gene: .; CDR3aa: CASRRVLTRNYEQYF; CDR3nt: TGTGCCAGCAGACGGGTCCTGACTAGAAACTACGAGCAGTACTTC
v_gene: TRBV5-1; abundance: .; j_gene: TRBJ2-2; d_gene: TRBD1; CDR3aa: CASSFGTGGTGELFF; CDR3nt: TGCGCCAGCAGCTTTGGGACAGGGGGCACCGGGGAGCTGTTTTTT
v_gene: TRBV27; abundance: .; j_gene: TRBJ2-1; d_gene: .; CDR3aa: CASTAGTLSSYNEQFF; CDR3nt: TGTGCCAGCACCGCAGGGACCCTGAGCTCCTACAATGAGCAGTTCTTC
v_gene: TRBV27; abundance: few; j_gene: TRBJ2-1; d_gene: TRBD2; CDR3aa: CASSLSGFGGYNEQFF; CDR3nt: TGTGCCAGCAGTTTATCAGGCTTCGGGGGGTACAATGAGCAGTTCTTC
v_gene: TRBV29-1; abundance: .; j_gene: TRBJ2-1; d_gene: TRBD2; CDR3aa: CSAYQWTLGGDEQFF; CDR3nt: TGCAGCGCCTACCAATGGACCCTGGGGGGGGATGAGCAGTTCTTC
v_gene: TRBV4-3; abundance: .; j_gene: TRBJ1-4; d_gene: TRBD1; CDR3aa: CASSRHGRGQSFEKLFF; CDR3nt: TGCGCCAGCAGCCGGCATGGGCGGGGACAGTCATTTGAAAAACTGTTTTTT
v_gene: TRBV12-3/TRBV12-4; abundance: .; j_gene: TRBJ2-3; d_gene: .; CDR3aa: CASSLEDPTDTQYF; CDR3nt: TGTGCCAGCAGTTTGGAGGACCCCACAGATACGCAGTATTTT
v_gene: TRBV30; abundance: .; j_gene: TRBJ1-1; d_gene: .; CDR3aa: CAWGPMNTEAFF; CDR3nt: TGTGCCTGGGGACCGATGAACACTGAAGCTTTCTTT
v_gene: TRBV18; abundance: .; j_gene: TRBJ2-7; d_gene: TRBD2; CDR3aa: CASSSRSGSSYEQYF; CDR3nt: TGTGCCAGCTCATCTCGCAGCGGGAGCTCCTACGAGCAGTACTTC